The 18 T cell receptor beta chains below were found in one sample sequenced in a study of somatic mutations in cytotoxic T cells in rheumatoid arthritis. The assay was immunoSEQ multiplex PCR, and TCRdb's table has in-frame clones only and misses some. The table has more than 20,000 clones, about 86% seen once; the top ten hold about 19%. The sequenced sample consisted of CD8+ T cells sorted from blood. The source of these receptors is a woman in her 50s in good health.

CDR3 residues: CASSRWTGGPWYEQFF. CDR3 bases: TGCGCCAGCAGCCGTTGGACAGGGGGCCCCTGGTATGAGCAGTTCTTC. This chain joins TRBV4-1 and TRBJ2-1; 11 bases map to TRBD1. Germline CDR1 reads MGHRA; CDR2 reads YSYEKL. The CDR3 runs to 16 residues. Losses at the gene ends were 4 bases for V and 8 bases for J; bases not matched to a gene: 10.

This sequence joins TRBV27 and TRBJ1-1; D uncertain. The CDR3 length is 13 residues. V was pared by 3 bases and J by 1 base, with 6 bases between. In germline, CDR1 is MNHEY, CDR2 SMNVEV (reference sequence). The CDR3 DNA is TGTGCCAGCAGTTTGGAGGGGAACACTGAAGCTTTCTTT. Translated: CASSLEGNTEAFF.

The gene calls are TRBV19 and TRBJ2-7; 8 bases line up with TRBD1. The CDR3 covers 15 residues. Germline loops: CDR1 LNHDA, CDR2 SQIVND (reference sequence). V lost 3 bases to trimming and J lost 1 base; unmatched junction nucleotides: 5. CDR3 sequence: CASSITWTGSYEQYV. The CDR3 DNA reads TGTGCCAGTAGTATTACCTGGACAGGGTCCTACGAGCAGTACGTC.

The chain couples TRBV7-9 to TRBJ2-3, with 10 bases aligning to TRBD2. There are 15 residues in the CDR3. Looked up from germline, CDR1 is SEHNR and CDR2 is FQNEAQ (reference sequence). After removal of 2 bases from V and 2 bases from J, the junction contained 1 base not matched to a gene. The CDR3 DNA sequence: TGTGCCAGCAGCTTACTAGCGGGGGTCACAGATACGCAGTATTTT. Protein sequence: CASSLLAGVTDTQYF.

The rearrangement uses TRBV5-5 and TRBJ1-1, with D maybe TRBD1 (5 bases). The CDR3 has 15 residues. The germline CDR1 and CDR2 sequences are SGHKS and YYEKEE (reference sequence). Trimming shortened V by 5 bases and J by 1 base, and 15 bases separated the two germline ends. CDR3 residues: CASSWTAGQNTEAFF. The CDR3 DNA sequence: TGTGCCAGCAGTTGGACCGCAGGGCAGAACACTGAAGCTTTCTTT.

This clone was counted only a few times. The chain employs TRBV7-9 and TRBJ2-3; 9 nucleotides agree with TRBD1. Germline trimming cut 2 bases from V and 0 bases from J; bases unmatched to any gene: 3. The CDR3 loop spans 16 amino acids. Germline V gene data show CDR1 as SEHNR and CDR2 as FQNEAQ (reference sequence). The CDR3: CASSLRTGASTDTQYF. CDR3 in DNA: TGTGCCAGCAGCTTAAGGACAGGGGCCAGCACAGATACGCAGTATTTT. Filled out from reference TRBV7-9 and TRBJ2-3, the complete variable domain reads DTGVSQNPRHKITKRGQNVTFRCDPISEHNRLYWYRQTLGQGPEFLTYFQNEAQLEKSRLLSDRFSAERPKGSFSTLEIQRTEQGDSAMYLCASSLRTGASTDTQYFGPGTRLTVL.

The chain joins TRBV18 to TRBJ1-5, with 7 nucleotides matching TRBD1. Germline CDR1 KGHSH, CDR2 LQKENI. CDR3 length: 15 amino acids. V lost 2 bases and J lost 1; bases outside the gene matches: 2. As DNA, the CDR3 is TGTGCCAGCTCACCAGGGACAGCGAGCAATCAGCCCCAGCATTTT. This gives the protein CASSPGTASNQPQHF.

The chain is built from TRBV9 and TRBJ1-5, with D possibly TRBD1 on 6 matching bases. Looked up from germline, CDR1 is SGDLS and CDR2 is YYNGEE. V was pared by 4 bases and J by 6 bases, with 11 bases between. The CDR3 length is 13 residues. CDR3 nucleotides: TGTGCCAGCAGCACAACGACAGGTCAGCCCCAGCATTTT. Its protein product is CASSTTTGQPQHF.

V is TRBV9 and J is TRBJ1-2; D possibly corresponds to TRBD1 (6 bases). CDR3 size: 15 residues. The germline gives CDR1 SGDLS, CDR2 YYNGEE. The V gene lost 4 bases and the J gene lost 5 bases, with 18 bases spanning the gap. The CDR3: CASSPGQGPEYGYTF. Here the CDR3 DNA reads TGTGCCAGCAGCCCCGGGCAGGGGCCCGAGTATGGCTACACCTTC.

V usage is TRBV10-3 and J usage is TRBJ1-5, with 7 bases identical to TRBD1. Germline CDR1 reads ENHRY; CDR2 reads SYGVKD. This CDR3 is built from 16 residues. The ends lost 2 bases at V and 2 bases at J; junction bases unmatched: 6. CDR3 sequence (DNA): TGTGCCATCAGTGAGGAGGAAGGGGGCGGCAATCAGCCCCAGCATTTT. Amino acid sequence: CAISEEEGGGNQPQHF.

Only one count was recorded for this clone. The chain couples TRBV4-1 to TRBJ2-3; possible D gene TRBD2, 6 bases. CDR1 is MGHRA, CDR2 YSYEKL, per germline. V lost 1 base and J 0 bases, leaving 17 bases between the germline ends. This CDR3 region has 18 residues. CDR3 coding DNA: TGCGCCAGCAGCCAAGTACGATTGAGCGGGTACAGCACAGATACGCAGTATTTT. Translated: CASSQVRLSGYSTDTQYF.

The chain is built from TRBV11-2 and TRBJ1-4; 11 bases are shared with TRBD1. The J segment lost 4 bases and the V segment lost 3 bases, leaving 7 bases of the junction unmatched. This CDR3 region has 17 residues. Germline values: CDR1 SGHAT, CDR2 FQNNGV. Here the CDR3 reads CASSFPGQGGLNEKLFF. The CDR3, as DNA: TGTGCCAGCAGCTTCCCGGGACAGGGGGGCCTTAATGAAAAACTGTTTTTT.

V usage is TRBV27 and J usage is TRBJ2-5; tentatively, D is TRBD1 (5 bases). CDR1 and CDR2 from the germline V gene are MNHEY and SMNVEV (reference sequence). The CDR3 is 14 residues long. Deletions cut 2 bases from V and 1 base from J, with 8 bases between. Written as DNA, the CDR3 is TGTGCCAGCAGTTTAGGGGCGTCCCAAGAGACCCAGTACTTC. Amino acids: CASSLGASQETQYF.

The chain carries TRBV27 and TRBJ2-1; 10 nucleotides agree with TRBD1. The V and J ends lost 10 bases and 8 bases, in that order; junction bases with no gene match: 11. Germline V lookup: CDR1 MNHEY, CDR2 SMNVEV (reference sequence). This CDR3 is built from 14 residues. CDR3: CATGRQGAKDEQFF. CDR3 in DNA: TGTGCCACCGGGAGACAGGGGGCGAAGGATGAGCAGTTCTTC.

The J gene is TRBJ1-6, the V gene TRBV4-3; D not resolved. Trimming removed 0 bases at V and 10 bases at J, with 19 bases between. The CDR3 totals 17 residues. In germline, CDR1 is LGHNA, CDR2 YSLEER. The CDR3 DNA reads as TGCGCCAGCAGCCAAGAGGATAGGGCAGTTCACAGCTCACCCCTCCACTTT. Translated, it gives CASSQEDRAVHSSPLHF.

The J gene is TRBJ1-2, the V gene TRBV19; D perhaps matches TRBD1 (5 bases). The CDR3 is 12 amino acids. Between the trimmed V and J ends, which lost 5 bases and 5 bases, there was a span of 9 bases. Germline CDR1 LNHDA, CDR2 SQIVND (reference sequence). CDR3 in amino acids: CASSPQGYGYTF. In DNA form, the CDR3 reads TGTGCCAGTAGTCCCCAGGGATATGGCTACACCTTC.

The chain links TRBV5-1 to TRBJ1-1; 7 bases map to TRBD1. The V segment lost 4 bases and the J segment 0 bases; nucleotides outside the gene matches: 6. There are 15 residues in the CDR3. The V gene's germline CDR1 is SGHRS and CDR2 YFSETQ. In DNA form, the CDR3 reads TGCGCCAGCAGCAGCCAACAGGGGATGAACACTGAAGCTTTCTTT. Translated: CASSSQQGMNTEAFF.

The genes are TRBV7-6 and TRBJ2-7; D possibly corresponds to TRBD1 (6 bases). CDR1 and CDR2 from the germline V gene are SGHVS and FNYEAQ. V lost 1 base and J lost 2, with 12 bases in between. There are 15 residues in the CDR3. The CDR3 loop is CASSLESGQTYEQYF. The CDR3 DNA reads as TGTGCCAGCAGCTTAGAGTCCGGACAGACCTACGAGCAGTACTTC.